The sequence of this T cell receptor beta chain was determined in a study of cytomegalovirus exposure and HLA in healthy donors. TCRdb's table, derived via immunoSEQ multiplex PCR, lists solely in-frame clones and lacks some. The sample consists of 150,000 or so clones, 89% of them appearing once. Germline V gives CDR1 MGHRA, CDR2 YSYEKL. V was shortened by 0 bases and J by 10 bases, with 16 bases between the two germline ends. The CDR3 is 16 residues long. This chain connects TRBV4-1 to TRBJ1-6; D not resolved. The sequence came from a woman aged 18-29 years in good health and CMV-seronegative. The material sequenced was PBMCs. The DNA of the CDR3 is TGCGCCAGCAGCCAAGATTTTGGGTCGGGGAAATCACCCCTCCACTTT. It codes for CASSQDFGSGKSPLHF.